The source of this TCR beta chain is a study of early T cells in non-severe SARS-CoV-2 infection. The CDR3 has 15 amino acids. The J segment lost 2 bases and the V segment lost 10 bases, leaving 3 bases of the junction unmatched. CDR1 ENHRY and CDR2 SYGVKD come from the germline V gene. TCRdb independently ran MiXCR on the 5' RACE reads; one entry per CDR3 protein. This table has under 85,000 distinct CDR3 sequences, around 11% appearing once. This clonotype showed up just a few times. The clonotype comes from an adult who was a healthcare worker with PCR-confirmed SARS-CoV-2 infection or an uninfected control (not recorded which). Sample: whole blood. The chain is built from TRBV10-3 and TRBJ2-3; 16 bases are shared with TRBD2. CDR3 sequence reads: CATGTSGRATDTQYF. DNA for the CDR3: TGTGCCACCGGGACTAGCGGGAGGGCCACAGATACGCAGTATTTT.